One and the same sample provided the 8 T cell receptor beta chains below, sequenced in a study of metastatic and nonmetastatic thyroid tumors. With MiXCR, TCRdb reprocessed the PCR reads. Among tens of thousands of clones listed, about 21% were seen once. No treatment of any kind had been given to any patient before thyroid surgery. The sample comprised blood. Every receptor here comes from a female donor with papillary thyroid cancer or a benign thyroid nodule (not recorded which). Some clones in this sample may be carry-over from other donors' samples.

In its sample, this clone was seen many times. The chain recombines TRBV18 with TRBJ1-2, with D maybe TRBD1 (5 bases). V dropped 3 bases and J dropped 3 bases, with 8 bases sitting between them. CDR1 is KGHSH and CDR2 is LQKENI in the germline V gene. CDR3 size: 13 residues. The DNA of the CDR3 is TGTGCCAGCTCACCGGGGGAAGACTATGGCTACACCTTC. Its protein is CASSPGEDYGYTF.

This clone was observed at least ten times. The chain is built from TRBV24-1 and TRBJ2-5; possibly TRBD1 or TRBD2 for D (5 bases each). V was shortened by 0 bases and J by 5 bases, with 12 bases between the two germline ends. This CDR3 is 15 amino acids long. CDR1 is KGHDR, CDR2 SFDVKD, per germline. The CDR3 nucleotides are TGTGCCACCAGTGATTTGGTGGCAGGGACGGAGACCCAGTACTTC. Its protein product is CATSDLVAGTETQYF.

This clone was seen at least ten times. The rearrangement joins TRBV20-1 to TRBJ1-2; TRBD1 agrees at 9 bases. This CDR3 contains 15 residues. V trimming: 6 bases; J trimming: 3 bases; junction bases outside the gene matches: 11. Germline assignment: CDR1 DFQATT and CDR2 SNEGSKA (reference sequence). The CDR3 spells CSARDREASYYGYTF. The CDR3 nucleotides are TGCAGTGCCCGGGACAGGGAAGCGTCGTACTATGGCTACACCTTC.

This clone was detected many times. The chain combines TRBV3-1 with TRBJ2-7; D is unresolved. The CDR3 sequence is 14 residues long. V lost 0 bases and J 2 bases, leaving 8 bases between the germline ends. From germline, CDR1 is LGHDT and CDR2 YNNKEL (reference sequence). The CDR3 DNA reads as TGTGCCAGCAGCCAAGATCCAGGTACCTACGAGCAGTACTTC. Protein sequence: CASSQDPGTYEQYF.

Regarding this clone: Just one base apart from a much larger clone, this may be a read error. CDR3 residues: CATSNSSYF. The CDR3 DNA reads TGTGCCACCAGTAATTCTTCGTACTTC. V and J are TRBV24-1 and TRBJ2-4; D is undetermined. Germline V gene lookup returns CDR1 KGHDR and CDR2 SFDVKD. Trimming pared 6 bases from V and 15 bases from J, leaving 8 bases between. This CDR3 is built from 9 residues.

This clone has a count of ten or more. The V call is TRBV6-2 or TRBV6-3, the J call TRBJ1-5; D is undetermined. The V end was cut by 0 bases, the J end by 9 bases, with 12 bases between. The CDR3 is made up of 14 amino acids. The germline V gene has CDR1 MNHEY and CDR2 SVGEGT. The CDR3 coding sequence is TGTGCCAGCAGTTACTCTTTGGGAGATTGGCCCCAGCATTTT. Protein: CASSYSLGDWPQHF.

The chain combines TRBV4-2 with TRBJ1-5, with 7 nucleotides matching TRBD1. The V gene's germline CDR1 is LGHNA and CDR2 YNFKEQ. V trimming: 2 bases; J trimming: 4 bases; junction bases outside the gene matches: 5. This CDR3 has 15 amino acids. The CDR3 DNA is TGTGCCAGCAGCCAATCCACGACAGGGAATCAGCCCCAGCATTTT. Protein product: CASSQSTTGNQPQHF.

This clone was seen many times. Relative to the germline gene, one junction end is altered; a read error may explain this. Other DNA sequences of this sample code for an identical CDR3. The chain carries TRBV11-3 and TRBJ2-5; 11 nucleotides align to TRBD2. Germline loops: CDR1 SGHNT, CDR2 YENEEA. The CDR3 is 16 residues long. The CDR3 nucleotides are TGTGCCAGCAGCTTAGTTACTAGCGGGGGAGGAGAGACTCAGTACTTC. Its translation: CASSLVTSGGGETQYF.